The 2 T cell receptor beta chains below come from one sample, sequenced in a study of blood T cell repertoires in COVID-19. Measured with immunoSEQ multiplex PCR; TCRdb has only the in-frame clones, and not every one. The data show roughly 100,000 clones, with 65% to 75% seen just once and approximately 0.9% held by the top ten. Input material: peripheral blood. Receptors were obtained from a human donor with acute or convalescent COVID-19. The donor label of this sample is uncertain.

The chain is built from TRBV30 and TRBJ1-2, with D tentatively TRBD1 (6 bases). Germline V gene data show CDR1 as GTSNPN and CDR2 as SVGIG (reference sequence). This CDR3 is 15 amino acids long. Trimming left V 3 bases short and J 4 bases short, with 18 bases between. Here the CDR3 DNA reads TGTGCCTGGAGGACTCAGGGGCGATCCCCCTATGGCTACACCTTC. Translation gives CAWRTQGRSPYGYTF.

The rearrangement uses TRBV5-1 and TRBJ2-5; a possible D gene is TRBD1 (5 bases). This CDR3 comprises 14 residues. Trimming took 0 bases from V and 5 from J, leaving 11 bases between them. Germline CDR1 is SGHRS and CDR2 is YFSETQ. As DNA, the CDR3 is TGCGCCAGCAGCTTGGAAAGGGGTGGGGAGACCCAGTACTTC. The encoded protein is CASSLERGGETQYF.